Following are 30 T cell receptor beta chains from one sample sequenced in a study of graft-versus-host responses after intestinal transplantation. Profiling relied on immunoSEQ multiplex PCR, and the TCRdb table lists in-frame clones only, not all of them. The table includes around 15,000 clones, roughly 74% detected once. The graft tissue was processed, and this released both intraepithelial and lamina propria lymphocytes. The sequenced sample was ileum tissue, obtained 14 days after transplant. Source of these receptors: a human patient who received an intestinal transplant, so some T cells may come from the graft donor.

The J gene is TRBJ2-7, the V gene TRBV10-3; 9 bases fit TRBD1. In germline, CDR1 is ENHRY, CDR2 SYGVKD. V dropped 7 bases and J dropped 3; count of bases not matched to a gene: 4. This CDR3 region has 13 residues. In DNA form, the CDR3 reads TGTGCCATCAAACCGGGACAGGGCTACGAGCAGTACTTC. This gives the protein CAIKPGQGYEQYF.

V gene TRBV5-6 combines with J gene TRBJ1-2, with a tentative D call TRBD1 (6 bases). The germline V and J ends were trimmed by 6 bases and 8 bases, with 29 bases remaining between them. Germline V gene sequence: CDR1 SGHDT, CDR2 YYEEEE. The CDR3 has 17 residues. DNA of the CDR3: TGTGCCAGCACTTTTAGGTCCACAGGGTATAGCCCCCGGGGCTACACCTTC. Its protein is CASTFRSTGYSPRGYTF. Using reference TRBV5-6 and TRBJ1-2 for the parts outside the CDR3, the full variable domain is DAGVTQSPTHLIKTRGQQVTLRCSPKSGHDTVSWYQQALGQGPQFIFQYYEEEERQRGNFPDRFSGHQFPNYSSELNVNALLLGDSALYLCASTFRSTGYSPRGYTFGSGTRLTVV.

CDR3 bases: TGTGCCAGCAGCATGTACAGGGGTACATCCTATAATTCACCCCTCCACTTT. Protein sequence: CASSMYRGTSYNSPLHF. The chain uses TRBV5-8 and TRBJ1-6; 7 positions agree with TRBD1. Germline V gene data show CDR1 as SGHTS and CDR2 as YDEGEE. V was clipped by 4 bases and J by 1 base; unmatched bases: 8. This CDR3 is 17 amino acids long.

V and J are TRBV2 and TRBJ2-2, with D possibly being TRBD1 (5 bases). V lost 4 bases and J lost 0, with 9 bases in between. Germline V gives CDR1 SNHLY, CDR2 FYNNEI. This CDR3 region has 15 residues. CDR3 in DNA: TGTGCCAGCAGTGTCCAAGGGGCGAACACCGGGGAGCTGTTTTTT. This translates into CASSVQGANTGELFF.

This chain uses TRBV15 with TRBJ1-2, with 7 bases identical to TRBD1. Losses at the gene ends were 0 bases for V and 4 bases for J; bases not matched to a gene: 2. This CDR3 contains 14 residues. The germline V gene encodes CDR1 LNHNV and CDR2 YYDKDF (reference sequence). This CDR3 is CATSRDAGGYGYTF. For the CDR3, the DNA is TGTGCCACCAGCAGAGACGCAGGGGGCTATGGCTACACCTTC.

The chain employs TRBV27 and TRBJ2-1; 15 positions agree with TRBD2. This CDR3 spans 16 amino acids. CDR1 and CDR2 (germline): MNHEY, SMNVEV (reference sequence). V lost 6 bases, J lost 10 bases, and 10 bases stayed unmatched. The CDR3 protein is CASSPPLGTSGREQFF. CDR3 nucleotide sequence: TGTGCCAGCAGCCCACCTCTAGGGACTAGCGGGAGGGAGCAGTTCTTC.

This clone was counted a single time. The chain links TRBV9 to TRBJ2-2, with D perhaps matching TRBD1 or TRBD2 (5 bases each). The CDR3 loop spans 13 amino acids. The germline V and J ends were trimmed by 7 bases and 4 bases, with 11 bases remaining between them. Germline V gives CDR1 SGDLS, CDR2 YYNGEE. The DNA for the CDR3 is TGTGCCAGCCGAACAGGAGGCACCGGGGAGCTGTTTTTT. Amino acids: CASRTGGTGELFF.

The chain joins TRBV5-1 to TRBJ2-3, with 8 positions matching TRBD2. Germline V gene sequence: CDR1 SGHRS, CDR2 YFSETQ. The CDR3 runs 15 residues. The J segment lost 2 bases and the V segment lost 0 bases, leaving 2 bases of the junction unmatched. CDR3 protein: CASSLERGLTDTQYF. The CDR3 DNA is TGCGCCAGCAGCTTGGAGCGGGGGCTCACAGATACGCAGTATTTT.

This clone appeared a single time. The rearrangement joins TRBV7-9 to TRBJ2-2; 10 bases fit TRBD1. Germline values: CDR1 SEHNR, CDR2 FQNEAQ (reference sequence). The CDR3 consists of 15 residues. The V gene end was trimmed by 4 bases and the J gene end by 4 bases; junction bases not matched to a gene: 3. In DNA, the CDR3 is TGTGCCAGCAGCTCCCGGGACAGGGGCACCGGGGAGCTGTTTTTT. This encodes CASSSRDRGTGELFF.

This sequence joins TRBV7-2 and TRBJ2-7; D is tentatively TRBD1 or TRBD2 (5 bases each). Trimming cost V 3 bases and J 0 bases, with 9 bases left between them. There are 14 residues in the CDR3. Looked up from germline, CDR1 is SGHTA and CDR2 is FQGNSA. As DNA, the CDR3 is TGTGCCAGCAGCTTCGCCGGGACCTCCTACGAGCAGTACTTC. It encodes CASSFAGTSYEQYF.

The V gene is TRBV28, the J gene TRBJ2-7; D perhaps matches TRBD1 (5 bases). This CDR3 is 11 amino acids long. Germline V CDR1 and CDR2: MDHEN, SYDVKM. V lost 8 bases, J lost 4 bases, and 9 bases lay in between. CDR3 protein: CASLTGYEQYF. The DNA of the CDR3 is TGTGCCAGCCTTACAGGTTACGAGCAGTACTTC.

The rearrangement joins TRBV30 to TRBJ2-7; TRBD2 is a possible D gene (5 bases). The CDR3 consists of 14 residues. The germline CDR1 and CDR2 sequences are GTSNPN and SVGIG (reference sequence). The V end lost 1 base, the J end lost 0 bases, and 10 bases lay between the germline ends. The CDR3: CAWSEGVGSYEQYF. DNA of the CDR3: TGTGCCTGGAGTGAGGGAGTCGGCTCCTACGAGCAGTACTTC.

This clone appeared once. This chain uses TRBV2 with TRBJ2-7, with D possibly being TRBD1 or TRBD2 (6 bases each). V lost 4 bases, J lost 7 bases, and 14 bases lay in between. The germline gives CDR1 SNHLY, CDR2 FYNNEI. The CDR3 has 13 residues. CDR3 in DNA: TGTGCCAGCAGTGTTGGGGGGCAGGTTGAGCAGTACTTC. Its protein product is CASSVGGQVEQYF.

V is TRBV5-1 and J is TRBJ1-1, with 8 bases lining up with TRBD1. The junction had 5 bases not matched to a gene; V was cut back by 2 bases and J by 5 bases. The CDR3 is 14 residues long. Looked up from germline, CDR1 is SGHRS and CDR2 is YFSETQ. The CDR3 DNA follows: TGCGCCAGCAGCTTTCAGGGGGCGCGTACTGAAGCTTTCTTT. Its translation: CASSFQGARTEAFF.

This clone came up once. This sequence joins TRBV27 and TRBJ2-1; D might be TRBD1 or TRBD2, each matching 5 bases. The V gene lost 8 bases and the J gene lost 6 bases, with 8 bases spanning the gap. Germline V lookup: CDR1 MNHEY, CDR2 SMNVEV (reference sequence). The CDR3 has 11 amino acids. CDR3 protein: CASEGSNEQFF. The CDR3 nucleotides are TGTGCCAGCGAGGGGAGCAATGAGCAGTTCTTC.

The chain is built from TRBV9 and TRBJ2-2; D gene unclear. The ends were cut back, 3 bases at V and 6 bases at J, with 9 bases in the middle. CDR3 length equals 13 residues. The germline gives CDR1 SGDLS, CDR2 YYNGEE. The CDR3 DNA is TGTGCCAGCAGCGGCATAATGGCCGGGGAGCTGTTTTTT. It is translated as CASSGIMAGELFF.

The V call is TRBV4-1, the J call TRBJ2-3, with 10 bases matching TRBD2. The CDR3 loop spans 15 amino acids. Trimming at V came to 3 bases and at J to 0 bases, leaving 0 bases not matched to a gene. CDR1 and CDR2 from the germline V gene are MGHRA and YSYEKL. The CDR3: CASSHSGGSTDTQYF. The CDR3, as DNA: TGCGCCAGCAGCCATAGCGGGGGGAGCACAGATACGCAGTATTTT.

The chain employs TRBV19 and TRBJ1-5, with a weak D call TRBD1 (5 bases). V was cut by 3 bases and J by 2 bases, with 14 bases left in between. Germline V gene sequence: CDR1 LNHDA, CDR2 SQIVND (reference sequence). This CDR3 is 16 amino acids long. This CDR3 is CASSIGGLLGNQPQHF. Written as DNA, the CDR3 is TGTGCCAGTAGTATTGGGGGGTTATTGGGCAATCAGCCCCAGCATTTT.

The genes are TRBV9 and TRBJ2-1, with D perhaps assigned TRBD1 or TRBD2 (5 bases each). V shed 0 bases and J shed 11 bases, with 9 bases lying between them. Germline V gene sequence: CDR1 SGDLS, CDR2 YYNGEE. There are 12 residues in the CDR3. Here the CDR3 DNA reads TGTGCCAGCAGCGTAGGGGTGGGACAGCAGTTCTTC. This codes for CASSVGVGQQFF.

CDR3 amino acids: CASSELVNIQYF. The CDR3 DNA is TGTGCCAGCAGTGAATTGGTGAACATTCAGTACTTC. The chain employs TRBV6-1 and TRBJ2-4; D call uncertain. There are 12 residues in the CDR3. Trimming shortened V by 2 bases and J by 7 bases, and 6 bases separated the two germline ends. Germline CDR1 MNHNS, CDR2 SASEGT.

The J gene is TRBJ1-5, the V gene TRBV18, with D maybe TRBD1 (5 bases). The CDR3 consists of 16 residues. Per germline, CDR1 KGHSH and CDR2 LQKENI. V was cut by 3 bases and J by 0 bases, with 12 bases left in between. The CDR3 nucleotides are TGTGCCAGCTCACCCCAGGACACCTCTAGCAATCAGCCCCAGCATTTT. Translated: CASSPQDTSSNQPQHF.

The chain couples TRBV4-2 to TRBJ2-5; the D gene is possibly TRBD2 (5 bases). Trimming stripped 1 base from V and 5 bases from J, with 8 bases between. The CDR3 covers 13 residues. The germline CDR1 and CDR2 sequences are LGHNA and YNFKEQ. The CDR3 reads CASSQVSGETQYF. CDR3 in DNA: TGTGCCAGCAGCCAAGTATCGGGGGAGACCCAGTACTTC.

The rearrangement joins TRBV19 to TRBJ2-1; possible D gene TRBD1, 6 bases. CDR1 is LNHDA and CDR2 is SQIVND in the germline V gene (reference sequence). V was shortened by 6 bases and J by 1 base, with 13 bases between the two germline ends. The CDR3 runs to 15 residues. CDR3 coding DNA: TGTGCCAGTAGAAGTACAGGGCAGTCCTACAATGAGCAGTTCTTC. The encoded protein is CASRSTGQSYNEQFF. The whole variable domain, filled in from reference TRBV19 and TRBJ2-1, reads DGGITQSPKYLFRKEGQNVTLSCEQNLNHDAMYWYRQDPGQGLRLIYYSQIVNDFQKGDIAEGYSVSREKKESFPLTVTSAQKNPTAFYLCASRSTGQSYNEQFFGPGTRLTVL.

The rearrangement links TRBV9 to TRBJ2-2, with 8 bases that match TRBD1. Trimming took 4 bases from V and 4 from J; bases not matched to a gene: 6. Germline assignment: CDR1 SGDLS and CDR2 YYNGEE. CDR3 length: 15 amino acids. The CDR3 loop reads CASSPSGGFTGELFF. The DNA of the CDR3 is TGTGCCAGCAGCCCTTCAGGGGGCTTCACCGGGGAGCTGTTTTTT.

The chain links TRBV27 to TRBJ2-5, with D perhaps matching TRBD1 (5 bases). The CDR3 consists of 12 residues. Germline CDR1 is MNHEY and CDR2 is SMNVEV (reference sequence). Deletions cut 6 bases from V and 0 bases from J, with 5 bases between. The DNA of the CDR3 is TGTGCCAGCAGGGACAACCAAGAGACCCAGTACTTC. Translated: CASRDNQETQYF.

This clone was seen a few times. The CDR3 DNA sequence: TGTGCCAGCAGCTCTCAGGGCAGCTATGGCTACACCTTC. Translation: CASSSQGSYGYTF. This chain links TRBV7-6 with TRBJ1-2, with a weak D call TRBD1 (5 bases). Trimming left V 4 bases short and J 4 bases short, with 10 bases between. The CDR3 has 13 residues. Germline CDR1 and CDR2: SGHVS and FNYEAQ.

The chain couples TRBV7-9 to TRBJ2-5, with TRBD2 identical over 9 bases. After removal of 4 bases from V and 5 bases from J, the junction contained 11 bases not matched to a gene. The germline gives CDR1 SEHNR, CDR2 FQNEAQ (reference sequence). The CDR3 is 16 residues long. CDR3 sequence: CASSYTPRGGSETQYF. In DNA form, the CDR3 reads TGTGCCAGCAGCTACACCCCGCGGGGGGGTTCGGAGACCCAGTACTTC.

The chain combines TRBV6-1 with TRBJ2-7; 9 bases fit TRBD2. Germline assignment: CDR1 MNHNS and CDR2 SASEGT. The CDR3 spans 15 residues. The V segment lost 8 bases and the J segment 0 bases; nucleotides outside the gene matches: 8. The CDR3 DNA is TGTGCCAGCGCTCCACTAGCGGGTTTCTCCTACGAGCAGTACTTC. The encoded protein is CASAPLAGFSYEQYF.

V usage is TRBV28 and J usage is TRBJ2-7; D remains ambiguous. Germline assignment: CDR1 MDHEN and CDR2 SYDVKM. V was trimmed by 5 bases and J by 4 bases, leaving 12 bases between them. CDR3 length: 13 residues. The CDR3 coding sequence is TGTGCCAGCAGTCTCCCCTCAACATACGAGCAGTACTTC. This translates into CASSLPSTYEQYF.

This chain links TRBV9 with TRBJ2-7; D call uncertain. Germline CDR1 reads SGDLS; CDR2 reads YYNGEE. The CDR3 is made up of 13 amino acids. V was cut by 4 bases and J by 6 bases, with 14 bases left in between. Here the CDR3 DNA reads TGTGCCAGCAGCCCCCTGGCGGTCGGCGAGCAGTACTTC. Translation: CASSPLAVGEQYF.